These T cell receptor beta chains were read from a single sample in a study of blood T cell repertoires in COVID-19. The repertoire was sequenced with immunoSEQ multiplex PCR; TCRdb's copy has only in-frame clones and lacks some. The sample shows 200,000 to 250,000 clones, roughly 90% of them seen only once. Sequences were obtained from peripheral blood. The receptors here all came from a woman aged 40 to 50 who had recovered from COVID-19. The CDR3 runs from the conserved cysteine through the conserved F or W. A D gene is named only where the DNA matches it firmly. Clone size is not always given. Where it is, it says once, few, many or a class for expanded clones.

J gene	D gene	clone size	V gene	CDR3 DNA	CDR3 protein
TRBJ2-5	-	few	TRBV4-1	TGCGCCAGCAGCCAAGCCTCGACAGGCCGCCAAGAGACCCAGTACTTC	CASSQASTGRQETQYF
TRBJ2-7	TRBD1	-	TRBV9	TGTGCCAGCAGCCCAGGGGGCTACGAGCAGTACTTC	CASSPGGYEQYF
TRBJ2-5	TRBD2	-	TRBV4-2	TGTGCCAGCAGCCCCCGACTAGCGGGGGGGCCCAGGGAGACCCAGTACTTC	CASSPRLAGGPRETQYF
TRBJ2-1	-	-	TRBV7-3	TGTGCCAGCAGCTTAACGAGGAATGAGCAGTTCTTC	CASSLTRNEQFF
TRBJ2-1	TRBD2	-	TRBV28	TGTGCCAGCAGCGCCCTACGCGGGAGGGCTTCAGTTGAGCAGTTCTTC	CASSALRGRASVEQFF
TRBJ1-2	TRBD1	-	TRBV18	TGTGCCAGCTCACCAGGGTCGACAGGGGACCCCTATGGCTACACCTTC	CASSPGSTGDPYGYTF
TRBJ2-2	-	few	TRBV7-2	TGTGCCAGCAGCTTACAGGGTGGCGGGGAGCTGTTTTTT	CASSLQGGGELFF
TRBJ2-1	TRBD2	-	TRBV30	TGTGCCCAGCGGGGGAAATCAGGGACTAGCGGCCTAAAAGAGCAGTTCTTC	CAQRGKSGTSGLKEQFF
TRBJ2-5	TRBD1	-	TRBV19	TGTGCCAGTAGTCCCTCGGGACAGGGAAAAGAGACCCAGTACTTC	CASSPSGQGKETQYF
TRBJ1-1	-	-	TRBV25-1	TGTGCCAGCAGTGAATACACAGAGCCTGAAGCTTTCTTT	CASSEYTEPEAFF
TRBJ2-3	TRBD1	-	TRBV10-3	TGTGCCATCAGTGCCTTAGGACAGGATTTAACAGATACGCAGTATTTT	CAISALGQDLTDTQYF
TRBJ1-1	TRBD1	-	TRBV19	TGTGCCAGTAGTATAGGCGGACAGGTGAACACTGAAGCTTTCTTT	CASSIGGQVNTEAFF
TRBJ1-1	-	-	TRBV3-1/TRBV3-2	TGTGCCAGCAGCACTGGGAGAGGCACTGAAGCTTTCTTT	CASSTGRGTEAFF
TRBJ2-5	TRBD2	-	TRBV4-2	TGTGCCAGCAGCCAAGAGGGGCCATTTAGCGGGGCCGGGGAGACCCAGTACTTC	CASSQEGPFSGAGETQYF
TRBJ1-5	TRBD1	-	TRBV4-1	TGCGCCAGCAGCCAGATACCGGACAGGGGGCGGTGGCCCCAGCATTTT	CASSQIPDRGRWPQHF
TRBJ1-4	-	-	TRBV2	TGTGCCAGCAGTGGAAACAGGCCGCGGGAAAAACTGTTTTTT	CASSGNRPREKLFF
TRBJ1-3	-	once	TRBV28	TGTGCCAGCCAGGGAAGATCTGGAAACACCATATATTTT	CASQGRSGNTIYF
TRBJ2-7	TRBD1	few	TRBV5-4	TGTGCCAGCAGCTTTGACAGGGCTTACGAGCAGTACTTC	CASSFDRAYEQYF
TRBJ1-2	-	-	TRBV9	TGTGCCAGCAGCCCGCGGGACGGCTATGGCTACACCTTC	CASSPRDGYGYTF
TRBJ1-4	TRBD1	-	TRBV5-4	TGTGCCAGCAGCTTAACAGGGGACCCTGCAACTAATGAAAAACTGTTTTTT	CASSLTGDPATNEKLFF
TRBJ1-4	-	-	TRBV28	TGTGCCAGCAGTTTGGGGAGGGGAGGGGGGAATGAAAAACTGTTTTTT	CASSLGRGGGNEKLFF
TRBJ2-3	-	-	TRBV6-6	TGTGCCAGCAGTGTCGGCGGGAATGCAGATACGCAGTATTTT	CASSVGGNADTQYF
TRBJ2-7	TRBD1	-	TRBV6-2/TRBV6-3	TGTGCCAGCAGTCCCTGGAGAGGGGACAGGGCCTACGAGCAGTACTTC	CASSPWRGDRAYEQYF
TRBJ1-6	-	-	TRBV5-6	TGTGCCAGCAGCTTACGGGGAGGAGGTAATTCACCCCTCCACTTT	CASSLRGGGNSPLHF
TRBJ2-5	-	few	TRBV7-2	TGTGCCAGCAGCTTAGCCGGGGGGCTTGAGACCCAGTACTTC	CASSLAGGLETQYF
TRBJ2-5	-	-	TRBV7-8	TGTGCCAGCAGCTCTCGAGGGGGATCAGAGACCCAGTACTTC	CASSSRGGSETQYF
TRBJ2-4	TRBD1	-	TRBV11-2	TGTGCCAGCAGCCAAACAGGGGCGAAAAACATTCAGTACTTC	CASSQTGAKNIQYF
TRBJ2-7	-	-	TRBV28	TGTGCCAGCGGGGCCTCGGGGCAGTACTTC	CASGASGQYF
TRBJ2-7	TRBD1	-	TRBV2	TGTGCCAGCAGTGACTTCCCGACAGGGTGGAGGTACGAGCAGTACTTC	CASSDFPTGWRYEQYF
TRBJ2-1	-	-	TRBV24-1	TGTGCCACCAGGTCAGAGGGCAATGAGCAGTTCTTC	CATRSEGNEQFF
TRBJ1-3	-	-	TRBV5-1	TGCGCCAGCAGCTTCGGACACAACCTCTCTGGAAACACCATATATTTT	CASSFGHNLSGNTIYF
TRBJ2-6	-	-	TRBV7-3	TGTGCCAGCAGTCGGGGGGCGGGTGGGGCCAACGTCCTGACTTTC	CASSRGAGGANVLTF